This T cell receptor (beta chain) comes out of a study of shared clonotypes between healthy human individuals. J lost 4 bases, V lost 4 bases, and 17 bases had no gene match. This CDR3 has 19 residues. Germline CDR1 MNHEY, CDR2 SMNVEV (reference sequence). Only in-frame clones appear in the TCRdb table, and some are missing; sequencing was by immunoSEQ multiplex PCR. Found here are around 700,000 clones, more than 70% of them singletons; the top ten hold around 2%. The TCR originated in a woman in her twenties or thirties in good health. Sequenced material: memory CD4+ T cells sorted from blood. Subset of the sample: CD45RA-negative fraction. This chain joins TRBV27 and TRBJ1-5; 9 nucleotides align to TRBD1. CDR3 sequence: CASSSRPLSRTGVNQPQHF. The CDR3 DNA reads TGTGCCAGCAGTTCTCGACCCCTATCCAGGACAGGGGTAAATCAGCCCCAGCATTTT.